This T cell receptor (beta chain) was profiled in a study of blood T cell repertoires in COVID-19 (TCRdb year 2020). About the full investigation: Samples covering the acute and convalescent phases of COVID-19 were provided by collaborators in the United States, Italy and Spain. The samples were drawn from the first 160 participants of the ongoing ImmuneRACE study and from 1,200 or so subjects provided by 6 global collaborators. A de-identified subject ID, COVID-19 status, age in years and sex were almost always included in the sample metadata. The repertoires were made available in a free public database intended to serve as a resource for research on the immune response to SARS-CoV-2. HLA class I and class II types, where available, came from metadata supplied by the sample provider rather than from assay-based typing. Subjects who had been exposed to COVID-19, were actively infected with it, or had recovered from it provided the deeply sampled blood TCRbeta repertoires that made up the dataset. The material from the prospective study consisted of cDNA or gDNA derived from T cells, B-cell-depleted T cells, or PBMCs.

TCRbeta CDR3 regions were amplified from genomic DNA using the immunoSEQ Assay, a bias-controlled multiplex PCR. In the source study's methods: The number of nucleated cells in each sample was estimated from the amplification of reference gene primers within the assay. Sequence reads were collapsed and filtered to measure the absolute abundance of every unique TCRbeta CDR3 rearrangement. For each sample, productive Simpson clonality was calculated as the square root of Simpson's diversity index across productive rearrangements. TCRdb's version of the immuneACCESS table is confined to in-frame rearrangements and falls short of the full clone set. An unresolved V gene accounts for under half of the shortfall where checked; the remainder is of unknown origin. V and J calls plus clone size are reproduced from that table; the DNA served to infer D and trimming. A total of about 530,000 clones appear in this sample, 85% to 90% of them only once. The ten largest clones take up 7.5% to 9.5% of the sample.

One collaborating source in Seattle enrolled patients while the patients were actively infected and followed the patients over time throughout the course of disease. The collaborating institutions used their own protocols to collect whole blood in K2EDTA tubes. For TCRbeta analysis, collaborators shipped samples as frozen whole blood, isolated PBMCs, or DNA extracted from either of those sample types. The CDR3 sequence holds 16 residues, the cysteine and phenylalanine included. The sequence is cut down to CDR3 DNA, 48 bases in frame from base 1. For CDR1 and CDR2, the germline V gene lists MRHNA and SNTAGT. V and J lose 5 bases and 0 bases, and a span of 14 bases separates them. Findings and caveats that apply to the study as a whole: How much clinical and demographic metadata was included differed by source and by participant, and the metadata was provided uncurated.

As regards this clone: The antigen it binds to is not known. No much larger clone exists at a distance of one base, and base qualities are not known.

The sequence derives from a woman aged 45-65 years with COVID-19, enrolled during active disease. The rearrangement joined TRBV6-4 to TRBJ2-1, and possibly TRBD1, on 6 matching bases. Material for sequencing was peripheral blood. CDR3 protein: CASSLMGDTSYNEQFF. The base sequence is TGTGCCAGCAGTCTAATGGGGGACACCTCCTACAATGAGCAGTTCTTC.